A single sample is the source of the 16 T cell receptor beta chains below, sequenced in a study of control samples from healthy donors and cancer patients. Generated by immunoSEQ multiplex PCR, the TCRdb table keeps only in-frame clones and is missing some. The sample lists 110,000 to 150,000 clones; about 85% were seen once. Material: blood. These receptors came from a woman younger than 45 in good health.

In the case of this clone: Additional DNA sequences in this sample encode the identical CDR3. The CDR3 loop is CASSQDLAGGSDTQYF. The CDR3 DNA sequence: TGTGCCAGCAGCCAAGATCTAGCGGGAGGGTCAGATACGCAGTATTTT. The chain combines TRBV3-1 (or the pseudogene TRBV3-2) with TRBJ2-3, with 12 bases aligning to TRBD2. Trimming took 0 bases from V and 4 from J; bases not matched to a gene: 2. The CDR3 loop spans 16 amino acids. Germline lookup yields CDR1 LGHDT and CDR2 YNNKEL (reference sequence).

This chain connects TRBV4-1 to TRBJ2-3; D not resolved. V gave up 1 base and J gave up 2 bases, with 10 bases separating them. Germline V CDR1 and CDR2: MGHRA, YSYEKL. The CDR3 loop spans 15 amino acids. The CDR3 DNA reads as TGCGCCAGCAGCCAAGGGCGGAGCAACACAGATACGCAGTATTTT. Its protein product is CASSQGRSNTDTQYF.

This sequence joins TRBV5-4 and TRBJ2-2; 9 bases fit TRBD2. V trimming: 0 bases; J trimming: 9 bases; junction bases outside the gene matches: 6. The CDR3 consists of 15 residues. Germline CDR1 is SGHNT and CDR2 is YYREEE (reference sequence). The CDR3 loop reads CASSLGGREHRELFF. CDR3 sequence (DNA): TGTGCCAGCAGCTTGGGCGGGAGGGAACACCGGGAGCTGTTTTTT. The entire variable domain, with the rest obtained from reference TRBV5-4 and TRBJ2-2, is as follows: ETGVTQSPTHLIKTRGQQVTLRCSSQSGHNTVSWYQQALGQGPQFIFQYYREEENGRGNFPPRFSGLQFPNYSSELNVNALELDDSALYLCASSLGGREHRELFFGEGSRLTVL.

The chain employs TRBV28 and TRBJ2-2, with D hard to call. CDR3 size: 13 residues. Germline CDR1 and CDR2: MDHEN and SYDVKM. The V gene lost 7 bases and the J gene lost 3 bases, with 9 bases spanning the gap. Written as DNA, the CDR3 is TGTGCCAGCATTCGGGCCGACACCGGGGAGCTGTTTTTT. Translated: CASIRADTGELFF.

The chain joins TRBV28 to TRBJ2-3, with 9 positions matching TRBD2. The junction had 3 bases not matched to a gene; V was cut back by 3 bases and J by 2 bases. The CDR3 is 15 residues long. Germline V CDR1 and CDR2: MDHEN, SYDVKM. Here the CDR3 reads CASSLASGDTDTQYF. In DNA form, the CDR3 reads TGTGCCAGCAGTTTGGCTAGCGGGGACACAGATACGCAGTATTTT.

The rearrangement joins TRBV7-9 to TRBJ2-3, with 8 positions matching TRBD1. The V and J ends lost 4 bases and 1 base, in that order; junction bases with no gene match: 7. Germline V CDR1 and CDR2: SEHNR, FQNEAQ (reference sequence). The CDR3 runs 16 residues. This CDR3 is CASSSTSTGGTDTQYF. In nucleotides, the CDR3 is TGTGCCAGCAGCTCAACCTCGACAGGGGGCACAGATACGCAGTATTTT. Using reference TRBV7-9 and TRBJ2-3 for the parts outside the CDR3, the full variable domain is DTGVSQNPRHKITKRGQNVTFRCDPISEHNRLYWYRQTLGQGPEFLTYFQNEAQLEKSRLLSDRFSAERPKGSFSTLEIQRTEQGDSAMYLCASSSTSTGGTDTQYFGPGTRLTVL.

A note on this clone: A read error may account for a junction end that differs from germline. V and J are TRBV7-7 and TRBJ2-7, with 8 bases lining up with TRBD2. Germline CDR1 reads SSHAT; CDR2 reads FNYEAQ (reference sequence). The CDR3 runs 15 residues. The CDR3 coding sequence is TGTGCTAGCAGCCCAGGGACTAGTGCCGCCTACGAGCAGTACTTC. Amino acids: CASSPGTSAAYEQYF.

The chain couples TRBV5-1 to TRBJ2-1; the match to TRBD2 covers 7 bases. CDR1 and CDR2 (germline): SGHRS, YFSETQ. V dropped 0 bases and J dropped 2; count of bases not matched to a gene: 2. The CDR3 is 15 amino acids. CDR3 in amino acids: CASSLALAAYNEQFF. CDR3 nucleotides: TGCGCCAGCAGCTTGGCCCTAGCGGCCTACAATGAGCAGTTCTTC.

The rearrangement joins TRBV13 to TRBJ1-1, with unresolved D. This CDR3 has 13 residues. V was pared by 10 bases and J by 3 bases, with 15 bases between. The germline V gene encodes CDR1 PRHDT and CDR2 FYEKMQ (reference sequence). In DNA, the CDR3 is TGTGCCACTCGCGGGCGGAAAGACACTGAAGCTTTCTTT. Amino acid sequence: CATRGRKDTEAFF.

The DNA for the CDR3 is TGTGCCAGCAGCTCCGGACTAGCGGGAGGCAATGAGCAGTTCTTC. It specifies CASSSGLAGGNEQFF. The chain carries TRBV11-2 and TRBJ2-1, with TRBD2 identical over 14 bases. The germline CDR1 and CDR2 sequences are SGHAT and FQNNGV. The CDR3 covers 15 residues. The J segment lost 6 bases and the V segment lost 4 bases, leaving 2 bases of the junction unmatched.

The gene calls are TRBV2 and TRBJ2-3; TRBD2 agrees at 13 bases. The CDR3 consists of 14 residues. Germline V gene sequence: CDR1 SNHLY, CDR2 FYNNEI. J lost 6 bases, V lost 3 bases, and 0 bases had no gene match. The CDR3 spells CASSETSGRDTQYF. The CDR3, as DNA: TGTGCCAGCAGTGAGACTAGCGGGAGGGATACGCAGTATTTT. The variable domain in full, with the rest retrieved from reference TRBV2 and TRBJ2-3, is EPEVTQTPSHQVTQMGQEVILRCVPISNHLYFYWYRQILGQKVEFLVSFYNNEISEKSEIFDDQFSVERPDGSNFTLKIRSTKLEDSAMYFCASSETSGRDTQYFGPGTRLTVL.

This clone occurred once. The chain recombines TRBV23-1 with TRBJ1-5; D remains unclear. TRBV23-1 is placed among ORFs of uncertain function. The V and J ends lost 0 bases and 6 bases respectively, with 12 bases between them. The CDR3 length is 15 residues. The chain's CDR3 is CASSQSLGSPQPQHF. CDR3 coding DNA: TGCGCCAGCAGTCAATCTCTGGGGAGTCCTCAGCCCCAGCATTTT.

This clone was recorded once. The gene calls are TRBV14 and TRBJ2-3; the D is unclear. V shed 1 base and J shed 8 bases, with 10 bases lying between them. From germline, CDR1 is SGHDN and CDR2 FVKESK. CDR3 length equals 13 residues. The CDR3 bases are TGTGCCAGCAGCCAAGGGGGTGCTGCTACGCAGTATTTT. Translated: CASSQGGAATQYF. Filled out from reference TRBV14 and TRBJ2-3, the complete variable domain reads EAGVTQFPSHSVIEKGQTVTLRCDPISGHDNLYWYRRVMGKEIKFLLHFVKESKQDESGMPNNRFLAERTGGTYSTLKVQPAELEDSGVYFCASSQGGAATQYFGPGTRLTVL.

The rearrangement uses TRBV9 and TRBJ1-1; no clear D gene. The CDR3 loop spans 13 amino acids. Germline-derived CDR1 and CDR2 are SGDLS and YYNGEE. Trimming cost V 3 bases and J 4 bases, with 10 bases left between them. In DNA, the CDR3 is TGTGCCAGCAGCGCCCGGCTGCTCACTGAAGCTTTCTTT. Encoded protein: CASSARLLTEAFF.

The chain links TRBV6-4 to TRBJ2-1; 14 positions agree with TRBD2. The germline V gene encodes CDR1 MRHNA and CDR2 SNTAGT. Trimming cost V 5 bases and J 9 bases; bases outside gene matches: 9. This CDR3 contains 16 residues. Here the CDR3 DNA reads TGTGCCAGCAGTTTCTTTGGACTAGCGGGAGGTGGTGAGCAGTTCTTC. Its protein is CASSFFGLAGGGEQFF.

This chain joins TRBV2 and TRBJ2-3; D gene unclear. This CDR3 is built from 15 residues. Germline V CDR1 and CDR2: SNHLY, FYNNEI. V was shortened by 4 bases and J by 1 base, with 12 bases between the two germline ends. The CDR3 loop is CASSADGLGTDTQYF. The CDR3 DNA sequence: TGTGCCAGCAGTGCCGACGGATTAGGCACAGATACGCAGTATTTT. The full variable domain, its missing parts supplied by reference TRBV2 and TRBJ2-3, is EPEVTQTPSHQVTQMGQEVILRCVPISNHLYFYWYRQILGQKVEFLVSFYNNEISEKSEIFDDQFSVERPDGSNFTLKIRSTKLEDSAMYFCASSADGLGTDTQYFGPGTRLTVL.